This T cell receptor (beta chain) comes out of a study of T cells in Graves' hyperthyroidism and ophthalmopathy. General study points: A 13 V-J model separated ophthalmopathy from stable hyperthyroidism. Most expanded thyroid clonotypes above 0.001 recurred in blood.

Newly diagnosed hyperthyroidism, duration under 2 months, in patients aged 18 to 65. Roughly 9.1 ml of fresh peripheral blood supplied the PBMCs. What was amplified from RNA transcripts were TCR beta CDR3 regions. Primed by the HTBI set, a first-round RT-PCR was run on the TCR CDR3. MiXCR, applied by TCRdb to the multiplex PCR reads, yields one record per CDR3 protein. The table records 350,000 to 400,000 distinct CDR3 sequences, more than 13% of them present only once. The V segment lost 4 bases and the J segment 4 bases; nucleotides outside the gene matches: 17. This CDR3 is 19 amino acids long. The germline V gene has CDR1 PRHDT and CDR2 FYEKMQ (reference sequence). This clonotype was seen many times. Antigen unknown.

The TCR originated in a woman in her twenties or thirties with Graves' hyperthyroidism. Sample: blood. The rearrangement uses TRBV13 and TRBJ2-3, with 10 bases matching TRBD2. CDR3 in amino acids: CASSSISGRSSVPSDTQYF. DNA for the CDR3: TGTGCCAGCAGCTCCATTAGCGGGAGGAGTAGTGTTCCATCAGATACGCAGTATTTT.